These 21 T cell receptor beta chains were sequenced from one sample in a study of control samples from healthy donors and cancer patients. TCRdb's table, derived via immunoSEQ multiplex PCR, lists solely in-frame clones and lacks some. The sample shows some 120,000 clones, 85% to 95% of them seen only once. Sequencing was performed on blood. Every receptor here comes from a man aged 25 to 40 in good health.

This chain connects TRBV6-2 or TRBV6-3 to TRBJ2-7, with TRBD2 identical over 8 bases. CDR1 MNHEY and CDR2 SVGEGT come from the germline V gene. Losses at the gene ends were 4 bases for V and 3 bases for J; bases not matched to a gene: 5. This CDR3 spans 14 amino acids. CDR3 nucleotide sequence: TGTGCCAGCAGTTTTGGCGGGGGGTTCTACGAGCAGTACTTC. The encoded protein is CASSFGGGFYEQYF.

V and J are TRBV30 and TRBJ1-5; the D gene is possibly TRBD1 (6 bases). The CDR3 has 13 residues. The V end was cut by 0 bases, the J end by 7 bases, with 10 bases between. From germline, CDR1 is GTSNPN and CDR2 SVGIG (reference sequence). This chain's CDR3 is CAWSVQDSQPQHF. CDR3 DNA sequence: TGTGCCTGGAGTGTTCAGGACAGCCAGCCCCAGCATTTT. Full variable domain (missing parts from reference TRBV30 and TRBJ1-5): SQTIHQWPATLVQPVGSPLSLECTVEGTSNPNLYWYRQAAGRGLQLLFYSVGIGQISSEVPQNLSASRPQDRQFILSSKKLLLSDSGFYLCAWSVQDSQPQHFGDGTRLSIL.

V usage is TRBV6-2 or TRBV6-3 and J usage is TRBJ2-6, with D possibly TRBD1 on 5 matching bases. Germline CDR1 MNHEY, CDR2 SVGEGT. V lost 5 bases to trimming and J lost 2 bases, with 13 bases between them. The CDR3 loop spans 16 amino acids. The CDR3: CASSPIGQPGANVLTF. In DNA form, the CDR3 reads TGTGCCAGCAGTCCCATCGGACAACCTGGGGCCAACGTCCTGACTTTC.

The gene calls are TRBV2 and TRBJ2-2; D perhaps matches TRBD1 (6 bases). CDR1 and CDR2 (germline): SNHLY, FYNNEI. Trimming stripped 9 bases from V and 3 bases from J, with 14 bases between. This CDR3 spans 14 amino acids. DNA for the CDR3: TGTGCCAGAGGTTTCAGGGGAGACACCGGGGAGCTGTTTTTT. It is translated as CARGFRGDTGELFF. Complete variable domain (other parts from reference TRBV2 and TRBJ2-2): EPEVTQTPSHQVTQMGQEVILRCVPISNHLYFYWYRQILGQKVEFLVSFYNNEISEKSEIFDDQFSVERPDGSNFTLKIRSTKLEDSAMYFCARGFRGDTGELFFGEGSRLTVL.

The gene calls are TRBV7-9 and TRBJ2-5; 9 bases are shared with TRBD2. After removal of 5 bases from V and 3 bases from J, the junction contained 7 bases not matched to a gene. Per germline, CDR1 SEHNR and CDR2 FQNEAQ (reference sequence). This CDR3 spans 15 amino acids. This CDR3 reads CASSPAGGPKETQYF. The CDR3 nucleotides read TGTGCCAGCAGCCCAGCGGGAGGTCCGAAAGAGACCCAGTACTTC.

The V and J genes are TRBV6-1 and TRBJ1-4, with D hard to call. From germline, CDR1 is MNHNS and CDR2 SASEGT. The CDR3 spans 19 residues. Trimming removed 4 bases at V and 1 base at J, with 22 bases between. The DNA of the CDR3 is TGTGCCAGCAGTGTTTCTGCCGCGGGAGGGATTGGAACTAATGAAAAACTGTTTTTT. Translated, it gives CASSVSAAGGIGTNEKLFF.

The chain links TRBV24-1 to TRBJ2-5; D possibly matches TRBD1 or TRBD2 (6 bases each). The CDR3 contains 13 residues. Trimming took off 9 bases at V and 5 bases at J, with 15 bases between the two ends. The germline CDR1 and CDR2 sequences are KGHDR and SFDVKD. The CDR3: CATQRGAAETQYF. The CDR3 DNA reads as TGTGCCACCCAGAGGGGGGCAGCTGAGACCCAGTACTTC.

The chain's CDR3 is CASSLAGGAEAFF. The CDR3 DNA is TGTGCCAGCAGCTTAGCAGGGGGCGCTGAAGCTTTCTTT. V usage is TRBV7-2 and J usage is TRBJ1-1; TRBD1 matches at 7 bases. This CDR3 has 13 residues. J gave up 6 bases and V 0 bases, and 1 base lay outside the gene matches. Germline V CDR1 and CDR2: SGHTA, FQGNSA.

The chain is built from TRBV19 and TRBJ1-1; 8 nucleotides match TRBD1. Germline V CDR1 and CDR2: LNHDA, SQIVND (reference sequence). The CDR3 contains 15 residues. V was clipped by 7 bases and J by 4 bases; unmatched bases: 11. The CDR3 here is CASTGLDREGTEAFF. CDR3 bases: TGTGCCAGTACCGGGTTGGACAGGGAAGGCACTGAAGCTTTCTTT.

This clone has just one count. CDR3 DNA: TGTGCCAGCACCGGGGATCTGAACACTGAAGCTTTCTTT. Translating it yields CASTGDLNTEAFF. This chain links TRBV7-9 with TRBJ1-1; D gene ambiguous. CDR1 SEHNR and CDR2 FQNEAQ come from the germline V gene (reference sequence). This CDR3 has 13 residues. V dropped 7 bases and J dropped 0 bases, with 9 bases sitting between them.

The CDR3 here is CASSYSTGSSYEQYF. The CDR3, as DNA: TGTGCCAGCAGTTACTCAACAGGGTCGTCCTACGAGCAGTACTTC. This chain uses TRBV6-2 or TRBV6-3 with TRBJ2-7, with a possible D match to TRBD1 (6 bases). The CDR3 has 15 amino acids. V was shortened by 0 bases and J by 1 base, with 10 bases between the two germline ends. CDR1 is MNHEY and CDR2 is SVGEGT in the germline V gene.

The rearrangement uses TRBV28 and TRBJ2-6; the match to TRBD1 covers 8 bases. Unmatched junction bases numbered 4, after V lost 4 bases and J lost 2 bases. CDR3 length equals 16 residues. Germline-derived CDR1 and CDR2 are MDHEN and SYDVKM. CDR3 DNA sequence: TGTGCCAGCAGTTCGGACAGGGCCACTGGGGCCAACGTCCTGACTTTC. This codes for CASSSDRATGANVLTF.

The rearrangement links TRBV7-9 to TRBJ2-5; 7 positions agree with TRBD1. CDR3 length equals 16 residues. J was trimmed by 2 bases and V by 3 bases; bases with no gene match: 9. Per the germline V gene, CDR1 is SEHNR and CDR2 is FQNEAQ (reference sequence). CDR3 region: CASSFPRQGQQETQYF. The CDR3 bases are TGTGCCAGCAGCTTCCCCCGACAGGGACAACAAGAGACCCAGTACTTC. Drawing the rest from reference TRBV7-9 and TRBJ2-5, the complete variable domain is DTGVSQNPRHKITKRGQNVTFRCDPISEHNRLYWYRQTLGQGPEFLTYFQNEAQLEKSRLLSDRFSAERPKGSFSTLEIQRTEQGDSAMYLCASSFPRQGQQETQYFGPGTRLLVL.

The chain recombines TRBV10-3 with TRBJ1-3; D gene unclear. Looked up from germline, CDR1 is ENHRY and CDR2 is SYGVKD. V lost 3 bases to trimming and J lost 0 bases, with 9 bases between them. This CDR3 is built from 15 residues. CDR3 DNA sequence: TGTGCCATCAGTGACTCACTCGTCTCTGGAAACACCATATATTTT. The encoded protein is CAISDSLVSGNTIYF.

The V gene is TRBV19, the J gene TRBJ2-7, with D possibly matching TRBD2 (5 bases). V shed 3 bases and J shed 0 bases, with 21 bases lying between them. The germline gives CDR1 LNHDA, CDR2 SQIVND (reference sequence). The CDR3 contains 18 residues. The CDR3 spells CASSISPGMVGSSYEQYF. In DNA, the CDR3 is TGTGCCAGTAGTATCTCACCGGGTATGGTGGGGAGCTCCTACGAGCAGTACTTC. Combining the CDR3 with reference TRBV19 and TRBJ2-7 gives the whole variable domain DGGITQSPKYLFRKEGQNVTLSCEQNLNHDAMYWYRQDPGQGLRLIYYSQIVNDFQKGDIAEGYSVSREKKESFPLTVTSAQKNPTAFYLCASSISPGMVGSSYEQYFGPGTRLTVT.

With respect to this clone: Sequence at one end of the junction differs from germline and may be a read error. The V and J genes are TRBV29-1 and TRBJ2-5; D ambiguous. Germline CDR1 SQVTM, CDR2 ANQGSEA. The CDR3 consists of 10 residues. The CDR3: CSGRSTPSHF. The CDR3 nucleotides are TGCAGCGGCCGGTCCACCCCTTCCCACTTC.

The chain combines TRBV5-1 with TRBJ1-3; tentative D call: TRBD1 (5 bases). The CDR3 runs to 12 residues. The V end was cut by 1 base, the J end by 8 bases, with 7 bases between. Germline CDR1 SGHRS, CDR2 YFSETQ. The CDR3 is CASSLPGDTIYF. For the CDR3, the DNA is TGCGCCAGCAGCTTGCCGGGGGACACCATATATTTT.

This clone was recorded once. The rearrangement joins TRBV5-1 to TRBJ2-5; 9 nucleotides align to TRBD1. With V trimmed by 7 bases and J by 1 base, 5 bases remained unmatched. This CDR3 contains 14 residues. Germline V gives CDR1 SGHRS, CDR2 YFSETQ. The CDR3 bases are TGCGCCAGCTGGACAGGGGAGGGCCAAGAGACCCAGTACTTC. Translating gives CASWTGEGQETQYF.

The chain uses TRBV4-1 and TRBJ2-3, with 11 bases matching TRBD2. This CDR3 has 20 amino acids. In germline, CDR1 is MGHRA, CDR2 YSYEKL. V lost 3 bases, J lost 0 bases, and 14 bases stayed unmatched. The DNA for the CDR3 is TGCGCCAGCAGCCAGGTCCCTAGCGGGGGGCCTCTAGGTAGCACAGATACGCAGTATTTT. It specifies CASSQVPSGGPLGSTDTQYF.

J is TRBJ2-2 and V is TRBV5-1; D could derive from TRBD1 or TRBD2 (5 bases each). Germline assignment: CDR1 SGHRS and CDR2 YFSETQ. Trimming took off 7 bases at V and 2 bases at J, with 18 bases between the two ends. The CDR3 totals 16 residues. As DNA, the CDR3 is TGCGCCAGCCGACAAGGAATTGGGGGTAACACCGGGGAGCTGTTTTTT. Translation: CASRQGIGGNTGELFF.

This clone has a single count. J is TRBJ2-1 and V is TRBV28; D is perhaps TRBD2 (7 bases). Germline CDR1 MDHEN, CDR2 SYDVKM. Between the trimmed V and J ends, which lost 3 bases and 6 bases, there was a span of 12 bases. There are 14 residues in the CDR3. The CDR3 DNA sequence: TGTGCCAGCAGTTTTGGAGGGGGGGCCAATGAGCAGTTCTTC. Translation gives CASSFGGGANEQFF.